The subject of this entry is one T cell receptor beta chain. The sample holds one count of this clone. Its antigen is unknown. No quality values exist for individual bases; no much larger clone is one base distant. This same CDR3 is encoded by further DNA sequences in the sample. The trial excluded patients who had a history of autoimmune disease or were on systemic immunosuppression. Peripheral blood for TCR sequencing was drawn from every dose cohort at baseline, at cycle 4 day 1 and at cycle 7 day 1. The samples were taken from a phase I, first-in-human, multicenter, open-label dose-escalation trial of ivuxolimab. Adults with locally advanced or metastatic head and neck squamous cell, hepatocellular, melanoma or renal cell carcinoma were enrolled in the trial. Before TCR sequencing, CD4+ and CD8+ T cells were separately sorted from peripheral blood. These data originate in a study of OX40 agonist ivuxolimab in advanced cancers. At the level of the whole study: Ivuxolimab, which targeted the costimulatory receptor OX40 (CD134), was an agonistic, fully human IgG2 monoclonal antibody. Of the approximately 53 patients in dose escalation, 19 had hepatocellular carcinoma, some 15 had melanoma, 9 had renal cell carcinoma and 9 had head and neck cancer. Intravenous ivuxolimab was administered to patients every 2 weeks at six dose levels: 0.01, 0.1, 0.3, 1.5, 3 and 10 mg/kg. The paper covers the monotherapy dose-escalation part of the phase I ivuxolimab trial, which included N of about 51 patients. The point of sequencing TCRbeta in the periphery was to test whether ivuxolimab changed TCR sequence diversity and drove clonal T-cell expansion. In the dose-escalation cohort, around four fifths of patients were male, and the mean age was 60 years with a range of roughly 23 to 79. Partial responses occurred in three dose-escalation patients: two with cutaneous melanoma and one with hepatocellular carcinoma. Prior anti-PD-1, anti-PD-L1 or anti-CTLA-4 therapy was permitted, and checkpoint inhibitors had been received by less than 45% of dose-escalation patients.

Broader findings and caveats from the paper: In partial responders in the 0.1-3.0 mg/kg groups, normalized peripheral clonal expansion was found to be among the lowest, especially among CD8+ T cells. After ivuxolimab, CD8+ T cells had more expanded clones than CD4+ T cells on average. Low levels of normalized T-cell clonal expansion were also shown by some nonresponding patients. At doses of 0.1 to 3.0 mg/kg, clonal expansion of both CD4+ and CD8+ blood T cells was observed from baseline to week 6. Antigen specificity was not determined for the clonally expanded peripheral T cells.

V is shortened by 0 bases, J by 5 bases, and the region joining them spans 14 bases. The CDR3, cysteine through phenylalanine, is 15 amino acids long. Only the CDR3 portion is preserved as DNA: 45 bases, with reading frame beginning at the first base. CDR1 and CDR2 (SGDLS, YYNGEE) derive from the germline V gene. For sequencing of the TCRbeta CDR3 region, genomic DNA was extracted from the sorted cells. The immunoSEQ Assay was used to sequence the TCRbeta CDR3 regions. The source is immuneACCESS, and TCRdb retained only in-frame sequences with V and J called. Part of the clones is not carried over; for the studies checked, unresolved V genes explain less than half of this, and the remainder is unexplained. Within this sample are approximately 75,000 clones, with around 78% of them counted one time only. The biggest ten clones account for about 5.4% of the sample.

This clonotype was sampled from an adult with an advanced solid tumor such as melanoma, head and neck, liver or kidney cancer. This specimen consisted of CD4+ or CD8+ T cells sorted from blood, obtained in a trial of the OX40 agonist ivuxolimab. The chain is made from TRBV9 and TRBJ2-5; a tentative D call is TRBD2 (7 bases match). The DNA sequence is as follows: TGTGCCAGCAGCGTAGGAGGGGGGGGCGGGGAGACCCAGTACTTC. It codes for CASSVGGGGGETQYF.